A selection of T cell receptor beta chains follows, all from one sample in a study of identical twins. TCRdb used MiXCR to reprocess the 5' RACE reads, holding one entry per CDR3 protein. In the table there are 300,000 to 400,000 distinct CDR3 sequences, 9% to 15% of which are singletons. These records were also assigned to another study, of yellow fever vaccine responses in identical twins.

Sequenced material: CD8+ T cells sorted from blood. The receptors derive from a woman aged 18-30 years in good health. Each CDR3 is given without its conserved first and last residue. Each record gives: J gene, clone size, V gene, CDR3 protein. Not all rows give a size; the values are once, few, many and, for expanded clones, a class.

TRBJ2-5 | few | TRBV4-1 | ASSQEGTSRY
TRBJ2-7 | NA | TRBV28 | ASSFTTGSSYEQY
TRBJ2-1 | NA | TRBV5-6 | ASSNIVVEQF
TRBJ2-7 | few | TRBV28 | ASSLDLRISSYEQY
TRBJ2-5 | many | TRBV10-3 | AISDPVWETQY
TRBJ2-4 | few | TRBV5-1 | ASSPSDRPVAKNIQY
TRBJ1-1 | many | TRBV12-3/TRBV12-4 | ASSPAPSEAF
TRBJ2-1 | few | TRBV29-1 | SVGGLVGSYNEQF
TRBJ2-4 | NA | TRBV4-1 | ASSHRAGGAKNIQY
TRBJ2-6 | few | TRBV15 | ATSRSTYSGANVLT
TRBJ2-5 | NA | TRBV5-1 | ASSLETGGAETQY
TRBJ2-1 | few | TRBV13 | ASSPGQSYDNEQF
TRBJ1-1 | NA | TRBV9 | ASSGQGRAF
TRBJ2-1 | NA | TRBV7-2 | ASSLPLVFYNEQF
TRBJ2-1 | NA | TRBV28 | ASSLRRFYNEQF
TRBJ2-3 | NA | TRBV3-1 | ASTQALYTDTQY
TRBJ1-6 | few | TRBV4-1 | ASSRTGFQDSPLH
TRBJ2-7 | few | TRBV5-1 | ASSLAFGGRQNYEQY
TRBJ2-7 | NA | TRBV6-5 | ASSYSGTNSYEQY
TRBJ2-1 | NA | TRBV20-1 | SAPALAGAHYNEQF
TRBJ2-3 | NA | TRBV29-1 | SVEGDSTDTQY
TRBJ2-7 | few | TRBV27 | ASRRTGASSYEQY
TRBJ1-5 | NA | TRBV28 | ASSLGRFSQPQH
TRBJ2-1 | NA | TRBV5-1 | ASSFPQGSSYNEQF
TRBJ2-7 | few | TRBV7-9 | ASSFGQGVFSYEQY
TRBJ2-3 | once | TRBV11-2 | ASRTLTKREIRDTQY
TRBJ2-7 | few | TRBV2 | ASSEWLAGYEQY
TRBJ2-2 | many | TRBV4-1 | ASSPQDGGTGELF
TRBJ2-1 | NA | TRBV20-1 | SARALGTGTLAHNEQF
TRBJ2-3 | NA | TRBV13 | ASSFPGAGNTDTQY
TRBJ2-2 | many | TRBV4-1 | ASSQMGGSNTGELF
TRBJ2-1 | few | TRBV5-1 | ASSSTGTPYNEQF
TRBJ1-1 | NA | TRBV6-2/TRBV6-3 | ASSNGGTEAF
TRBJ2-1 | many | TRBV20-1 | SATTPTGTEQF
TRBJ2-3 | NA | TRBV2 | ASSGAETDTQY
TRBJ1-4 | NA | TRBV12-3/TRBV12-4 | ASSSGAQGIGEKLF
TRBJ2-1 | few | TRBV4-2 | ASSPRWTSGNEQF
TRBJ2-1 | few | TRBV9 | ASSQSGRDSYNEQF
TRBJ2-3 | NA | TRBV6-5 | ASSYAGPRGTDTQY
TRBJ2-1 | NA | TRBV13 | ASSPTVADEQF
TRBJ2-1 | NA | TRBV9 | ASSGRETSYNEQF
TRBJ2-1 | NA | TRBV20-1 | SVMRPRGDNEQF
TRBJ1-1 | NA | TRBV13 | ASSLGRDRNTEAF
TRBJ2-2 | NA | TRBV5-1 | ASRWGRGDTGELF
TRBJ2-7 | few | TRBV10-2 | ASGDLSYEQY
TRBJ2-1 | many | TRBV4-1 | ASSPQKTRLFYYNEQF
TRBJ2-3 | few | TRBV28 | ASSSPSTHTDTQY
TRBJ2-3 | NA | TRBV24-1 | ATSEPTPLAGEIDTQY
TRBJ1-2 | many | TRBV6-2/TRBV6-3 | ASSQIQGIKGYT
TRBJ2-1 | NA | TRBV5-8 | ASSLERSSVYNEQF
TRBJ2-5 | NA | TRBV9 | ASSVDGGRPYQETQY